The rows below give T cell receptor beta chains drawn from one sample of a study of T cell changes during pregnancy in multiple sclerosis. TCRdb's copy holds only in-frame clones and misses some; the assay was immunoSEQ multiplex PCR. The sample consists of roughly 52,000 clones, approximately 94% of them appearing once. The sample was CD8+ T cells from peripheral blood mononuclear cells, taken before pregnancy. Receptors originate from a female donor with multiple sclerosis, enrolled in a pregnancy study. Each CDR3 is given with its conserved first and last residue. The D gene is left open where the match is weak. Expanded clones are given a class, and other clones once, few, many or no size at all.

>once|TRBV6-5|TRBJ1-6|TRBD1
CASSYGQGASPLHF
TGTGCCAGCAGTTACGGACAGGGGGCTTCACCCCTCCACTTT
>-|TRBV7-9|TRBJ2-5|-
CASSTLGGDKETQYF
TGTGCCAGCAGCACCCTGGGGGGGGACAAAGAGACCCAGTACTTC
>-|TRBV5-4|TRBJ2-7|TRBD1
CASSPNRGSDEQYF
TGTGCCAGCAGCCCGAACAGGGGCAGCGACGAGCAGTACTTC
>-|TRBV5-4|TRBJ2-7|TRBD1
CASSRTGDSYEQYF
TGTGCCAGCAGCAGGACAGGGGACAGCTACGAGCAGTACTTC
>-|TRBV29-1|TRBJ2-7|-
CSVGYSPSYEQYF
TGCAGCGTTGGGTACAGCCCCTCCTACGAGCAGTACTTC
>-|TRBV5-1|TRBJ1-1|TRBD1
CASSTGQGTNTEAFF
TGCGCCAGCAGCACAGGACAGGGGACGAACACTGAAGCTTTCTTT
>-|TRBV2|TRBJ2-1|TRBD2
CASSEMGRAFGNEQFF
TGTGCCAGCAGTGAAATGGGGAGGGCCTTTGGCAATGAGCAGTTCTTC
>-|TRBV10-3|TRBJ1-2|-
CAIPREANYGYTF
TGTGCCATCCCCAGGGAGGCTAACTATGGCTACACCTTC
>-|TRBV13|TRBJ2-1|-
CASSLAGALNEQFF
TGTGCCAGCAGCTTAGCAGGGGCCCTAAATGAGCAGTTCTTC
>-|TRBV5-1|TRBJ2-1|-
CASSLGAGSDEQFF
TGCGCCAGCAGCTTGGGCGCAGGCAGTGATGAGCAGTTCTTC
>-|TRBV4-1|TRBJ2-1|TRBD2
CASSQDGGEWTSYNEQFF
TGCGCCAGCAGCCAAGATGGGGGGGAATGGACTAGCTACAATGAGCAGTTCTTC
>-|TRBV10-1|TRBJ2-7|-
CASSGNTPLEQYF
TGCGCCAGCAGCGGGAACACCCCCCTGGAGCAGTACTTC
>-|TRBV30|TRBJ1-1|-
CAWSWEVTNTEAFF
TGTGCCTGGAGTTGGGAGGTCACGAACACTGAAGCTTTCTTT
>-|TRBV6-1|TRBJ1-1|-
CASSEALFSRAVAFF
TGTGCCAGCAGTGAAGCGCTCTTCAGCAGGGCGGTTGCTTTCTTT
>-|TRBV27|TRBJ2-7|TRBD1
CASSLSGQGAYEQYF
TGTGCCAGCAGTTTGTCAGGGCAGGGGGCCTACGAGCAGTACTTC
>-|TRBV4-3|TRBJ2-3|-
CASSQDSTGYTDTQYF
TGCGCCAGCAGCCAAGATTCCACAGGGTACACAGATACGCAGTATTTT
>-|TRBV4-1|TRBJ2-7|TRBD2
CASSFMGGTAYEQYF
TGCGCCAGCAGCTTCATGGGGGGGACTGCCTACGAGCAGTACTTC
>-|TRBV27|TRBJ2-1|TRBD2
CASSLRLASLSYNEQFF
TGTGCCAGCAGTCTAAGACTAGCGTCTCTCTCCTACAATGAGCAGTTCTTC
>-|TRBV5-1|TRBJ2-3|-
CATNPGHSSTDTQYF
TGCGCCACAAACCCGGGACACTCTAGCACAGATACGCAGTATTTT
>-|TRBV29-1|TRBJ2-1|TRBD2
CSVEDPSSSGWAVNEQFF
TGCAGCGTTGAAGATCCCTCCTCTAGCGGGTGGGCAGTTAATGAGCAGTTCTTC
>once|TRBV9|TRBJ2-1|-
CASSPSGQGGNEQFF
TGTGCCAGCAGCCCCTCCGGGCAGGGTGGCAATGAGCAGTTCTTC
>-|TRBV30|TRBJ1-1|TRBD1
CAWSEGTGVNTEAFF
TGTGCCTGGAGTGAGGGGACAGGGGTGAACACTGAAGCTTTCTTT
>once|TRBV30|TRBJ1-3|-
CAWSFGVNTIYF
TGTGCCTGGAGTTTTGGAGTTAACACCATATATTTT
>-|TRBV10-2|TRBJ2-3|TRBD2
CASRGTAWEGTDTQYF
TGCGCCAGCAGGGGGACTGCTTGGGAGGGAACAGATACGCAGTATTTT
>-|TRBV28|TRBJ2-3|-
CASSAGISRDTQYF
TGTGCCAGCAGTGCCGGGATATCCCGAGATACGCAGTATTTT
>-|TRBV27|TRBJ2-1|-
CASSPVGVSYNEQFF
TGTGCCAGCAGTCCAGTAGGGGTGTCCTACAATGAGCAGTTCTTC
>-|TRBV27|TRBJ2-2|TRBD2
CASSPLAGGNTGELFF
TGTGCCAGCAGTCCCCTAGCGGGAGGGAACACCGGGGAGCTGTTTTTT
>-|TRBV6-7|TRBJ2-2|TRBD2
CASSYGFSGRPDHGSTGELFF
TGTGCCAGCAGTTACGGGTTTAGCGGGAGGCCTGATCACGGGAGCACCGGGGAGCTGTTTTTT
>-|TRBV4-2|TRBJ2-7|TRBD2
CASSQDRGRSYEQYF
TGTGCCAGCAGCCAAGATCGCGGGAGGTCCTACGAGCAGTACTTC
>once|TRBV25-1|TRBJ2-5|TRBD2
CASTGLGGPKGETQYF
TGTGCCAGCACGGGACTAGGGGGGCCAAAGGGAGAGACCCAGTACTTC
>once|TRBV7-8|TRBJ1-3|-
CASSLYGGSGNTIYF
TGTGCCAGCAGCTTATATGGAGGTTCTGGAAACACCATATATTTT
>-|TRBV5-1|TRBJ1-1|-
CASSLGGPGKAFF
TGCGCCAGCAGCTTGGGTGGTCCGGGTAAAGCTTTCTTT
>-|TRBV27|TRBJ2-1|-
CASSLIGGYNEQFF
TGTGCCAGCAGTTTAATCGGGGGTTACAATGAGCAGTTCTTC
>-|TRBV6-5|TRBJ2-5|TRBD2
CASSYSSSGRGETQYF
TGTGCCAGCAGTTACTCGTCTAGCGGGAGGGGAGAGACCCAGTACTTC
>-|TRBV9|TRBJ2-7|-
CASSVGDTFYEQYF
TGTGCCAGCAGCGTAGGGGACACGTTCTACGAGCAGTACTTC
>-|TRBV6-1|TRBJ2-7|TRBD2
CASSEARLAGVSEQYF
TGTGCCAGCAGTGAAGCGCGGCTAGCGGGAGTCAGCGAGCAGTACTTC
>-|TRBV5-1|TRBJ2-7|TRBD1
CASSLRTGSYEQYF
TGCGCCAGCAGCTTGCGGACAGGCTCCTACGAGCAGTACTTC
>-|TRBV27|TRBJ1-1|-
CASRWTVYTEAFF
TGTGCCAGCCGATGGACAGTTTACACTGAAGCTTTCTTT
>-|TRBV29-1|TRBJ1-1|TRBD1
CSVEWRDSEVRDTEAFF
TGCAGCGTTGAATGGAGGGACAGCGAGGTCCGCGACACTGAAGCTTTCTTT
>-|TRBV6-6|TRBJ2-1|TRBD1
CASSGQEYNEQFF
TGTGCCAGCAGTGGACAGGAATACAATGAGCAGTTCTTC
>-|TRBV13|TRBJ1-1|TRBD1
CASSLGGQGGTEAFF
TGTGCCAGCAGCTTAGGGGGACAGGGAGGTACTGAAGCTTTCTTT
>-|TRBV5-4|TRBJ2-7|-
CASSLVAETYEQYF
TGTGCCAGCAGCTTGGTAGCCGAAACCTACGAGCAGTACTTC
>-|TRBV15|TRBJ2-1|-
CATSRARGLGNEQFF
TGTGCCACCAGCAGAGCACGGGGTTTAGGCAATGAGCAGTTCTTC
>-|TRBV5-1|TRBJ2-5|TRBD1
CASSLVTGQETQYF
TGCGCCAGCAGCTTGGTGACAGGGCAAGAGACCCAGTACTTC
>-|TRBV9|TRBJ2-1|TRBD2
CASTLLAGGPLFF
TGTGCCAGCACCCTATTAGCGGGAGGGCCCCTGTTCTTC
>-|TRBV27|TRBJ2-2|-
CASSGSSAGELFF
TGTGCCAGCAGTGGGAGTTCGGCCGGGGAGCTGTTTTTT
>-|TRBV7-8|TRBJ2-1|TRBD1
CASSSGQGIEQFF
TGTGCCAGCAGCTCGGGACAGGGGATTGAGCAGTTCTTC
>-|TRBV6-1|TRBJ2-7|TRBD1
CASSERQGSLEQYF
TGTGCCAGCAGTGAAAGACAGGGGTCCCTCGAGCAGTACTTC
>-|TRBV4-2|TRBJ2-1|-
CASSQAPPREVGNEQFF
TGTGCCAGCAGCCAAGCCCCTCCGCGTGAGGTCGGGAATGAGCAGTTCTTC
>-|TRBV10-1|TRBJ2-1|-
CASSERQDLNEQFF
TGCGCCAGCAGTGAGCGACAGGATCTAAATGAGCAGTTCTTC
>-|TRBV7-3|TRBJ2-7|-
CASSFGGGYEQYF
TGTGCCAGCAGCTTCGGAGGAGGCTACGAGCAGTACTTC
>-|TRBV27|TRBJ1-5|TRBD1
CASSLAARGIGQPQHF
TGTGCCAGTAGCCTCGCGGCCAGGGGGATCGGGCAGCCCCAGCATTTT
>-|TRBV9|TRBJ2-3|TRBD2
CASSPGTSEVADTQYF
TGTGCCAGCAGCCCAGGGACTAGCGAGGTAGCAGATACGCAGTATTTT
>-|TRBV6-1|TRBJ1-5|TRBD1
CASRGQGDNQPQHF
TGTGCCAGCCGGGGACAGGGTGACAATCAGCCCCAGCATTTT
>-|TRBV29-1|TRBJ2-5|-
CSVEGDLLGEDPQETQYF
TGCAGCGTTGAAGGGGACCTCTTGGGGGAGGATCCTCAAGAGACCCAGTACTTC